A selection of T cell receptor beta chains follows, all from one sample in a study of T cells in narcolepsy. TCRdb's copy holds only in-frame clones and misses some; the assay was immunoSEQ multiplex PCR. This repertoire shows about 12,000 clones, approximately 94% found once; its top ten account for about 1.1%. Sequenced: CD45RA- memory CD4+ T cells from PBMCs. The receptor set was obtained from a human donor with narcolepsy. CDR3s include the opening cysteine and the closing phenylalanine or tryptophan. A D gene is named only where the DNA matches it firmly. Expanded clones are given a class, and other clones once, few, many or no size at all.

TRBJ2-5	TRBV5-4	-	-	TGTGCCAGCAGCCCCCGGGCAGGCTCCAATCAAGAGACCCAGTACTTC	CASSPRAGSNQETQYF
TRBJ2-5	TRBV5-1	TRBD1	-	TGCGCCAGCAGCCCCATTGGACAGGGAGAGACCCAGTACTTC	CASSPIGQGETQYF
TRBJ2-1	TRBV19	TRBD1	-	TGTGCCAGTAGATTGGACAGGGTTGCCTACAATGAGCAGTTCTTC	CASRLDRVAYNEQFF
TRBJ2-1	TRBV5-6	TRBD2	-	TGTGCCAGCAGCCCCAGGGGGGTGCGGGAGGGGTTATACAATGAGCAGTTCTTC	CASSPRGVREGLYNEQFF
TRBJ2-3	TRBV11-3	TRBD1	-	TGTGCCAGCAGCTTATCCCAGGGGGTCGCAGATACGCAGTATTTT	CASSLSQGVADTQYF
TRBJ1-1	TRBV15	-	-	TGTGCCACCAGAAGATCGGGGGGCAACACTGAAGCTTTCTTT	CATRRSGGNTEAFF
TRBJ1-3	TRBV29-1	-	-	TGCAGCGCCTCGACAGCGCGGGGGAACACCATATATTTT	CSASTARGNTIYF
TRBJ2-7	TRBV5-5	-	-	TGTGCCAGCAGCTTAAACTACGAGCAGTACTTC	CASSLNYEQYF
TRBJ1-1	TRBV7-9	-	-	TGTGCCAGCAGCTATGGGGGGCGGAGAAACACTGAAGCTTTCTTT	CASSYGGRRNTEAFF
TRBJ2-1	TRBV6-1	TRBD2	-	TGTGCCAGCAGTGAACAGCTAGCGGGTTATTACAATGAGCAGTTCTTC	CASSEQLAGYYNEQFF
TRBJ2-3	TRBV9	TRBD2	-	TGTGCCAGCAGCCCACCGCGGGGGAGGGATACGCAGTATTTT	CASSPPRGRDTQYF
TRBJ2-7	TRBV5-1	TRBD2	-	TGCGCCAGCAGTCCCGGGACTAGCAGATACGAGCAGTACTTC	CASSPGTSRYEQYF
TRBJ1-2	TRBV28	-	-	TGTGCCAGCGCAGGGGCAGCGGCTTCTAACTATGGCTACACCTTC	CASAGAAASNYGYTF
TRBJ2-2	TRBV7-2	-	-	TGTGCCAGCAGCTGGTATCCCAACCGGGAGCTGTTTTTT	CASSWYPNRELFF
TRBJ1-5	TRBV7-2	TRBD1	-	TGTGCCAGCAGCTACAAGGGACAGGGAAATCAGCCCCAGCATTTT	CASSYKGQGNQPQHF
TRBJ2-2	TRBV18	-	-	TGTGCCAGCTCACCACGCGGCCAACCCGGGGAGCTGTTTTTT	CASSPRGQPGELFF
TRBJ2-5	TRBV2	TRBD2	-	TGTGCCAGCAGTGAAAAACTAGCGGGAGTCGAGACCCAGTACTTC	CASSEKLAGVETQYF
TRBJ1-1	TRBV6-6	-	-	TGTGCCAGCAGTTACCACTCCCGGGGGAACACTGAAGCTTTCTTT	CASSYHSRGNTEAFF
TRBJ1-2	TRBV7-8	-	-	TGTGCCAGCAGCCGTACGGGGCAGAGCTATGGCTACACCTTC	CASSRTGQSYGYTF
TRBJ2-2	TRBV18	TRBD1	-	TGTGCCAGCTCAGACAGGGACACCGGGGAGCTGTTTTTT	CASSDRDTGELFF
TRBJ1-5	TRBV7-2	-	-	TGTGCCAGCAGCTTGGGTCCTAATCAGCCCCAGCATTTT	CASSLGPNQPQHF
TRBJ2-5	TRBV10-3	TRBD2	-	TGTGCCATTCGTATTGGGGAGGGTCAAGAGACCCAGTACTTC	CAIRIGEGQETQYF
TRBJ2-7	TRBV27	TRBD2	once	TGTGCCAGCAGTTTATCCCCTAGCGGCGTCTACGAGCAGTACTTC	CASSLSPSGVYEQYF
TRBJ2-3	TRBV19	TRBD2	-	TGTGCCAGTAGTACAGCTAGCGGGAGTGCGGCAGATACGCAGTATTTT	CASSTASGSAADTQYF
TRBJ1-2	TRBV7-8	TRBD1	-	TGTGCCAGCAGCTTATTCCCCCAGGGGGCAGGGGGCTACACCTTC	CASSLFPQGAGGYTF
TRBJ2-6	TRBV2	-	-	TGTGCCAGCAGTGAAATGGGCTCTGGGGCCAACGTCCTGACTTTC	CASSEMGSGANVLTF
TRBJ1-3	TRBV30	TRBD1	once	TGTGCCTGGAGTGATCTCAGGGGGTCTGGAAACACCATATATTTT	CAWSDLRGSGNTIYF
TRBJ1-1	TRBV12-5	-	-	TGTGCTAGTGGTTTGGACCCGGGTGCCACTGAAGCTTTCTTT	CASGLDPGATEAFF
TRBJ2-5	TRBV15	-	-	TGTGCCACCAGCAGAGCCCCGGACTGGAAGACCCAGTACTTC	CATSRAPDWKTQYF
TRBJ2-7	TRBV21-1	-	-	TGTGCCAGCAGCAATTACAGGGGCTACGAGCAGTACTTC	CASSNYRGYEQYF
TRBJ1-1	TRBV11-3	-	-	TGTGCCAGCAGCTTAGGGCCCCCGAGGAACACTGAAGCTTTCTTT	CASSLGPPRNTEAFF
TRBJ1-1	TRBV6-1	-	once	TGTGCCAGCAGTGTGGAACGGTTGAACACTGAAGCTTTCTTT	CASSVERLNTEAFF
TRBJ1-1	TRBV15	-	-	TGTGCCACCAGCAGAGTGGGACGGAACACTGAAGCTTTCTTT	CATSRVGRNTEAFF
TRBJ1-2	TRBV5-1	TRBD1	once	TGCGCCAGCAGCTTGGTACAGGGGGCTTATGGCTACACCTTC	CASSLVQGAYGYTF
TRBJ2-7	TRBV7-2	TRBD1	-	TGTGCCAGCAGCCCCCGACAGGGCTCCTACGAGCAGTACTTC	CASSPRQGSYEQYF